A single sample gave rise to the 32 T cell receptor beta chains below, sequenced in a study of shared clonotypes between healthy human individuals. Profiled with immunoSEQ multiplex PCR; TCRdb holds only in-frame clones, not every one. The data contain about 490,000 clones, approximately 84% of them singletons. The specimen was PBMCs. Receptors originate from a woman aged 40 to 50 in good health. Some clones in this sample may be carry-over from other donors' samples.

The rearrangement uses TRBV2 and TRBJ1-1; D gene ambiguous. CDR3 size: 14 residues. Trimming stripped 3 bases from V and 0 bases from J, with 8 bases between. CDR1 SNHLY and CDR2 FYNNEI come from the germline V gene. The CDR3 DNA reads TGTGCCAGCAGTGATAGGGCAGTGAACACTGAAGCTTTCTTT. This codes for CASSDRAVNTEAFF.

This clone occurred once. J is TRBJ2-1 and V is TRBV29-1; 7 bases fit TRBD2. The germline V gene has CDR1 SQVTM and CDR2 ANQGSEA. V was pared by 3 bases and J by 7 bases, with 15 bases of the junction left unmatched. This CDR3 contains 16 residues. CDR3 loop: CSVELSGAGFRNEQFF. The DNA for the CDR3 is TGCAGCGTTGAGCTCTCGGGAGCGGGATTTAGGAATGAGCAGTTCTTC.

In the case of this clone: A much larger clonotype is one base distant, so this may be a read error. The chain employs TRBV27 and TRBJ1-6; D gene unclear. The CDR3 is made up of 15 amino acids. The germline gives CDR1 MNHEY, CDR2 SMNVEV (reference sequence). Trimming left V 4 bases short and J 13 bases short, with 20 bases between. The CDR3 bases are TGTGCCAGCAGTTACTACCCGACACAATTCGTCCCCCTCCACTTT. This encodes CASSYYPTQFVPLHF.

This clone was seen only a few times. A far larger clone is just one base off, so this is likely a read error. CDR3 loop: CASTRGRGSGNEQYF. The CDR3 DNA follows: TGTGCCAGCACCCGCGGTCGGGGTTCGGGCAACGAGCAGTACTTC. This chain joins TRBV2 and TRBJ2-7, with a weak D call TRBD2 (5 bases). Germline CDR1 SNHLY, CDR2 FYNNEI. V lost 7 bases, J lost 5 bases, and 21 bases lay in between. This CDR3 region has 15 residues.

Only one count was recorded for this clone. The chain combines TRBV28 with TRBJ2-7, with D perhaps TRBD1 (6 bases). With 5 bases removed from V and 6 bases from J, the gap between germline ends came to 17 bases. The CDR3 consists of 14 residues. Germline CDR1 reads MDHEN; CDR2 reads SYDVKM. CDR3 sequence: CASSLVQGLGEQYF. The CDR3 DNA is TGTGCCAGCAGTCTCGTACAGGGATTGGGCGAGCAGTACTTC.

V usage is TRBV19 and J usage is TRBJ1-1; TRBD1 agrees at 7 bases. The CDR3 is made up of 14 amino acids. V lost 4 bases, J lost 4 bases, and 6 bases stayed unmatched. Germline assignment: CDR1 LNHDA and CDR2 SQIVND (reference sequence). The CDR3 DNA sequence: TGTGCCAGTAGTAGTGGGCAGGGGGGCACTGAAGCTTTCTTT. This encodes CASSSGQGGTEAFF.

The chain has TRBV28 and TRBJ1-1, with D perhaps TRBD1 (6 bases). Trimming pared 5 bases from V and 4 bases from J, leaving 14 bases between. The germline gives CDR1 MDHEN, CDR2 SYDVKM. This CDR3 is built from 14 residues. The CDR3 is CASSPPDRSTEAFF. The DNA for the CDR3 is TGTGCCAGCAGTCCACCCGACAGGAGCACTGAAGCTTTCTTT.

Of note for this clone: A far bigger clonotype differs at one base, so this is likely a read error. Other DNA sequences in the same sample also yield this CDR3. As DNA, the CDR3 is TGTGCCAGCAGCCTGCGGCCCTACGAGCAGTACTTC. It codes for CASSLRPYEQYF. The chain recombines TRBV7-2 with TRBJ2-7; D not resolved. The germline V and J ends were trimmed by 5 bases and 2 bases, with 7 bases remaining between them. The CDR3 has 12 residues. CDR1 is SGHTA and CDR2 is FQGNSA in the germline V gene.

A note on this clone: A far more abundant clone sits one base away, making this likely a read error. This chain links TRBV30 with TRBJ2-2; D is ambiguous. Germline CDR1 GTSNPN, CDR2 SVGIG (reference sequence). V gave up 0 bases and J gave up 5 bases, with 7 bases separating them. This CDR3 spans 13 amino acids. The chain's CDR3 is CAWSVCGTGELFF. The CDR3 DNA follows: TGTGCCTGGAGTGTTTGTGGTACCGGGGAGCTGTTTTTT.

This chain links TRBV11-3 with TRBJ2-7, with 10 bases aligning to TRBD2. The germline V gene has CDR1 SGHNT and CDR2 YENEEA. After removal of 0 bases from V and 3 bases from J, the junction contained 5 bases not matched to a gene. The length of the CDR3 is 16 residues. This CDR3 reads CASSLDASGGLYEQYF. As DNA, the CDR3 is TGTGCCAGCAGCTTAGATGCTAGCGGGGGCCTCTACGAGCAGTACTTC.

The chain has TRBV10-3 and TRBJ2-2; D is undetermined. Per germline, CDR1 ENHRY and CDR2 SYGVKD. The length of the CDR3 is 14 residues. Trimming removed 2 bases from V and 7 bases from J, with 11 bases in between. The CDR3 here is CAISELPSGGELFF. The CDR3 DNA reads TGTGCCATCAGTGAGCTCCCAAGTGGCGGGGAGCTGTTTTTT.

The CDR3: CASSPGTIYEQYF. The CDR3 DNA sequence: TGTGCCAGCAGCCCCGGGACGATCTACGAGCAGTACTTC. V is TRBV7-7 and J is TRBJ2-7, with D possibly being TRBD1 or TRBD2 (5 bases each). Germline V gives CDR1 SSHAT, CDR2 FNYEAQ (reference sequence). The CDR3 contains 13 residues. V gave up 5 bases and J gave up 3 bases, with 11 bases separating them.

This chain connects TRBV7-2 to TRBJ2-1; D is uncertain. V was pared by 3 bases and J by 2 bases, with 11 bases between. CDR1 is SGHTA, CDR2 FQGNSA, per germline. The CDR3 is 15 residues long. DNA of the CDR3: TGTGCCAGCAGCTTGTCCAGCCCTACCTACAATGAGCAGTTCTTC. It is translated as CASSLSSPTYNEQFF. Complete variable domain (other parts from reference TRBV7-2 and TRBJ2-1): GAGVSQSPSNKVTEKGKDVELRCDPISGHTALYWYRQSLGQGLEFLIYFQGNSAPDKSGLPSDRFSAERTGGSVSTLTIQRTQQEDSAVYLCASSLSSPTYNEQFFGPGTRLTVL.

There are a few counts of this clone. The chain couples TRBV30 to TRBJ1-3; 10 bases fit TRBD1. Per the germline V gene, CDR1 is GTSNPN and CDR2 is SVGIG (reference sequence). J gave up 5 bases and V 7 bases, and 8 bases lay outside the gene matches. The CDR3 loop spans 14 amino acids. For the CDR3, the DNA is TGTGCCTCGGACAGGGGGACGGGTCGAAACACCATATATTTT. This gives the protein CASDRGTGRNTIYF.

The chain is built from TRBV6-5 and TRBJ2-5; TRBD1 might be the D (6 bases). The DNA end is more similar to TRBJ2-7, so the J call may be wrong. The CDR3 is 15 residues long. Per germline, CDR1 MNHEY and CDR2 SVGAGI. The CDR3 DNA reads TGTGCCAGCAGCACCAACAGGGCCGGGGACTACGAGCAGTACTTC. Protein: CASSTNRAGDYEQYF.

As regards this clone: A much larger clone differs by one base, so this may be a read error. Other DNA sequences in the same sample also yield this CDR3. DNA of the CDR3: TGTGCCAGCAGTTTATCTATGCTAGCGGGAGTCTTAACAGATACGCAGTATTTT. Its translation: CASSLSMLAGVLTDTQYF. This rearrangement joins TRBV27 to TRBJ2-3, with 10 positions matching TRBD2. Germline assignment: CDR1 MNHEY and CDR2 SMNVEV (reference sequence). There are 18 residues in the CDR3. Trimming removed 0 bases from V and 3 bases from J; junction bases left unmatched: 9.

The V and J genes are TRBV7-6 and TRBJ1-1, with D maybe TRBD1 (5 bases). The CDR3 contains 14 residues. CDR1 is SGHVS, CDR2 FNYEAQ, per germline. Trimming left V 5 bases short and J 1 base short, with 11 bases between. CDR3: CASSKQDANTEAFF. The CDR3 nucleotides are TGTGCCAGCAGCAAACAGGACGCGAACACTGAAGCTTTCTTT.

This clone occurred once. This chain connects TRBV28 to TRBJ1-5; D remains ambiguous. V gave up 8 bases and J gave up 4 bases, with 9 bases separating them. CDR1 MDHEN and CDR2 SYDVKM come from the germline V gene. This CDR3 has 12 amino acids. The CDR3 reads CASQKANQPQHF. CDR3 DNA sequence: TGTGCCAGCCAGAAAGCGAATCAGCCCCAGCATTTT. The full variable domain, with the rest looked up from reference TRBV28 and TRBJ1-5, is DVKVTQSSRYLVKRTGEKVFLECVQDMDHENMFWYRQDPGLGLRLIYFSYDVKMKEKGDIPEGYSVSREKKERFSLILESASTNQTSMYLCASQKANQPQHFGDGTRLSIL.

The J gene is TRBJ2-7, the V gene TRBV2; the D gene is possibly TRBD1 (5 bases). The CDR3 length is 12 residues. The V end was cut by 4 bases, the J end by 6 bases, with 10 bases between. Germline V gene sequence: CDR1 SNHLY, CDR2 FYNNEI. The CDR3 DNA reads as TGTGCCAGCAGTGTACAGGCCATCGAGCAGTACTTC. As protein: CASSVQAIEQYF.

The chain employs TRBV19 and TRBJ2-7, with D perhaps TRBD1 or TRBD2 (6 bases each). The germline CDR1 and CDR2 sequences are LNHDA and SQIVND (reference sequence). This CDR3 contains 13 residues. Trimming left V 6 bases short and J 6 bases short, with 15 bases between. The CDR3 sequence: CASRLGGGGEQYF. The CDR3 bases are TGTGCCAGTAGACTAGGGGGAGGTGGCGAGCAGTACTTC.

As concerns this clone: This sequence is one base from a far larger clone and is likely a read error. The chain couples TRBV11-2 to TRBJ2-3; 7 nucleotides line up with TRBD1. Germline loops: CDR1 SGHAT, CDR2 FQNNGV. The CDR3 covers 14 residues. After removal of 0 bases from V and 6 bases from J, the junction contained 3 bases not matched to a gene. CDR3 DNA sequence: TGTGCCAGCAGCTTAGAAAGGGGGCATGATACGCAGTATTTT. Protein: CASSLERGHDTQYF.

This sequence joins TRBV27 and TRBJ1-5; TRBD1 matches 8 bases. The V and J ends lost 6 bases and 5 bases, in that order; junction bases with no gene match: 9. In germline, CDR1 is MNHEY, CDR2 SMNVEV (reference sequence). The CDR3 spans 15 residues. The CDR3 region is CASSYGTGGDQPQHF. The DNA for the CDR3 is TGTGCCAGCAGCTATGGGACAGGAGGTGATCAGCCCCAGCATTTT.

This clone was observed at least ten times. The J gene is TRBJ1-2, the V gene TRBV9; D unclear. CDR1 is SGDLS, CDR2 YYNGEE, per germline. CDR3 length equals 16 residues. Trimming removed 0 bases from V and 3 bases from J, with 15 bases in between. The CDR3 spells CASSVDSTGGDYGYTF. In DNA, the CDR3 is TGTGCCAGCAGCGTAGACAGCACCGGTGGCGACTATGGCTACACCTTC.

V gene TRBV18 combines with J gene TRBJ2-7; TRBD2 agrees at 11 bases. This CDR3 has 14 amino acids. V shed 6 bases, J shed 0 bases, and the junction held 1 base outside the gene matches. The V gene's germline CDR1 is KGHSH and CDR2 LQKENI. The CDR3 reads CASSGTSGSYEQYF. The CDR3 nucleotides read TGTGCCAGCTCCGGGACTAGCGGCTCCTACGAGCAGTACTTC. Drawing the rest from reference TRBV18 and TRBJ2-7, the complete variable domain is NAGVMQNPRHLVRRRGQEARLRCSPMKGHSHVYWYRQLPEEGLKFMVYLQKENIIDESGMPKERFSAEFPKEGPSILRIQQVVRGDSAAYFCASSGTSGSYEQYFGPGTRLTVT.

About this clone itself: This sequence is one base from a far larger clone and is likely a read error. This same CDR3 is encoded by further DNA sequences in the sample. The chain has TRBV30 and TRBJ2-5; unclear D gene. Trimming stripped 3 bases from V and 0 bases from J, with 11 bases between. The length of the CDR3 is 14 residues. Germline assignment: CDR1 GTSNPN and CDR2 SVGIG (reference sequence). The CDR3 protein is CAWRRLLYQETQYF. CDR3 sequence (DNA): TGTGCCTGGAGGAGGCTACTGTACCAAGAGACCCAGTACTTC. Supplemented by reference TRBV30 and TRBJ2-5, the full variable domain reads SQTIHQWPATLVQPVGSPLSLECTVEGTSNPNLYWYRQAAGRGLQLLFYSVGIGQISSEVPQNLSASRPQDRQFILSSKKLLLSDSGFYLCAWRRLLYQETQYFGPGTRLLVL.

This clone was seen only a few times. The chain has TRBV7-9 and TRBJ2-7; TRBD1 matches at 9 bases. CDR1 and CDR2 (germline): SEHNR, FQNEAQ (reference sequence). With 8 bases clipped from V and 2 bases from J, the junction kept 7 bases outside the gene matches. The CDR3 is 14 amino acids. CDR3 in DNA: TGTGCCAGCGGGTCCGGGACAGGGCCCTACGAGCAGTACTTC. This codes for CASGSGTGPYEQYF.

The rearrangement links TRBV7-2 to TRBJ2-7; 11 bases line up with TRBD2. Germline CDR1 reads SGHTA; CDR2 reads FQGNSA. The CDR3 has 17 amino acids. After removal of 0 bases from V and 6 bases from J, the junction contained 10 bases not matched to a gene. CDR3 in DNA: TGTGCCAGCAGCTTAGCGGTAGCGGGAGGGCCTGGATCCGAGCAGTACTTC. Translating gives CASSLAVAGGPGSEQYF.

This clone has more than one count but fewer than ten. This chain uses TRBV19 with TRBJ2-7, with 11 bases aligning to TRBD1. This CDR3 contains 14 residues. J lost 2 bases, V lost 10 bases, and 7 bases had no gene match. Germline CDR1 and CDR2: LNHDA and SQIVND (reference sequence). The CDR3 reads CATRGQGETYEQYF. CDR3 in DNA: TGTGCCACCAGGGGACAGGGGGAAACCTACGAGCAGTACTTC. Supplemented by reference TRBV19 and TRBJ2-7, the full variable domain reads DGGITQSPKYLFRKEGQNVTLSCEQNLNHDAMYWYRQDPGQGLRLIYYSQIVNDFQKGDIAEGYSVSREKKESFPLTVTSAQKNPTAFYLCATRGQGETYEQYFGPGTRLTVT.

This clone has only one observation. A far larger clone differs by one base, so this is likely a read error. The chain joins TRBV27 to TRBJ2-2, with no clear D. CDR3 size: 14 residues. V lost 8 bases, J lost 0 bases, and 10 bases lay in between. Germline assignment: CDR1 MNHEY and CDR2 SMNVEV (reference sequence). CDR3 in DNA: TGTGCCAGCCGGGTACTAACGAACACCGGGGAGCTGTTTTTT. Residues: CASRVLTNTGELFF.

A remark on this clone: Other DNA sequences in this sample translate to the same CDR3. The V call is TRBV6-5, the J call TRBJ2-3; 11 positions match TRBD1. CDR3 length: 15 residues. The germline CDR1 and CDR2 sequences are MNHEY and SVGAGI. The ends lost 6 bases at V and 4 bases at J; junction bases unmatched: 6. CDR3 sequence (DNA): TGTGCCAGCAGATTGGACAGGGGGCGCGCAGATACGCAGTATTTT. This gives the protein CASRLDRGRADTQYF.

The rearrangement joins TRBV9 to TRBJ2-4, with D possibly TRBD2 on 6 matching bases. The CDR3 totals 13 residues. Looked up from germline, CDR1 is SGDLS and CDR2 is YYNGEE. V was pared by 0 bases and J by 9 bases, with 10 bases between. In DNA form, the CDR3 reads TGTGCCAGCAGCGTAGGGCGGGGTGGCATTCAGTACTTC. Residues: CASSVGRGGIQYF.

V is TRBV5-1 and J is TRBJ2-6; D unclear. The CDR3 consists of 15 residues. The germline gives CDR1 SGHRS, CDR2 YFSETQ. V lost 4 bases and J 2 bases, leaving 10 bases between the germline ends. CDR3 in amino acids: CASSILRPGANVLTF. CDR3 sequence (DNA): TGCGCCAGCAGCATACTCAGGCCTGGGGCCAACGTCCTGACTTTC.